These 21 T cell receptor beta chains were sequenced from one sample in a study of cytomegalovirus exposure and HLA in healthy donors. Both 60 Vbeta primers and 13 Jbeta primers went into the PCR. Sequencing used immunoSEQ multiplex PCR; TCRdb keeps in-frame clones, though not all of them. The profile shows approximately 200,000 clones, about 81% of them singletons. Sequenced: PBMCs. The receptors were gathered from a woman between 45 and 65 years old in good health and CMV-seropositive.

The gene calls are TRBV5-1 and TRBJ1-4; tentative D call: TRBD1 (5 bases). V gave up 6 bases and J gave up 8 bases, with 14 bases separating them. Germline loops: CDR1 SGHRS, CDR2 YFSETQ. CDR3 size: 13 residues. The CDR3: CASKTGWGEKLFF. The CDR3 bases are TGCGCCAGCAAAACAGGTTGGGGCGAAAAACTGTTTTTT.

The genes are TRBV27 and TRBJ1-2, with 9 bases aligning to TRBD1. CDR1 and CDR2 from the germline V gene are MNHEY and SMNVEV (reference sequence). V lost 6 bases, J lost 2 bases, and 7 bases stayed unmatched. The CDR3 spans 15 residues. The CDR3 DNA follows: TGTGCCAGCAGCCCCTACGGGACAGGGAACTATGGCTACACCTTC. This sequence encodes CASSPYGTGNYGYTF.

The chain links TRBV4-2 to TRBJ1-3; 8 bases are a match to TRBD1. The V gene's germline CDR1 is LGHNA and CDR2 YNFKEQ. V was clipped by 1 base and J by 2 bases; unmatched bases: 7. The CDR3 has 17 residues. This chain's CDR3 is CASSQVSGQGTGNTIYF. The CDR3 nucleotides read TGTGCCAGCAGCCAAGTTTCCGGACAGGGCACTGGAAACACCATATATTTT.

The V call is TRBV19, the J call TRBJ1-4; D is perhaps TRBD1 (6 bases). Trimming left V 10 bases short and J 3 bases short, with 15 bases between. The CDR3 consists of 14 residues. From germline, CDR1 is LNHDA and CDR2 SQIVND (reference sequence). This chain's CDR3 is CAKPPQGPNEKLFF. CDR3 sequence (DNA): TGTGCCAAACCCCCACAGGGCCCTAATGAAAAACTGTTTTTT.

The rearrangement links TRBV5-8 to TRBJ1-2; D remains ambiguous. This CDR3 is built from 12 residues. Germline lookup yields CDR1 SGHTS and CDR2 YDEGEE. Trimming cost V 10 bases and J 9 bases, with 19 bases left between them. DNA of the CDR3: TGTGCCTGCCCCGGCCGGGCCGGGAGCTACACCTTC. Translated, it gives CACPGRAGSYTF.

This chain joins TRBV5-1 and TRBJ1-1; TRBD1 is a possible D gene (5 bases). Germline V gene sequence: CDR1 SGHRS, CDR2 YFSETQ. V was shortened by 2 bases and J by 1 base, with 9 bases between the two germline ends. The CDR3 has 14 amino acids. The CDR3 DNA reads TGCGCCAGCAGCTTTGGGGGGGGGAACACTGAAGCTTTCTTT. The encoded protein is CASSFGGGNTEAFF. The full variable domain, rest sourced from reference TRBV5-1 and TRBJ1-1, is KAGVTQTPRYLIKTRGQQVTLSCSPISGHRSVSWYQQTPGQGLQFLFEYFSETQRNKGNFPGRFSGRQFSNSRSEMNVSTLELGDSALYLCASSFGGGNTEAFFGQGTRLTVV.

This clone was seen a few times. J is TRBJ1-5 and V is TRBV7-2, with D hard to call. The CDR3 covers 13 residues. Trimming took off 5 bases at V and 5 bases at J, with 10 bases between the two ends. Per the germline V gene, CDR1 is SGHTA and CDR2 is FQGNSA. In DNA form, the CDR3 reads TGTGCCAGCAGCGTAAGAGAGTATCAGCCCCAGCATTTT. Translated: CASSVREYQPQHF. The whole variable domain, remainder taken from reference TRBV7-2 and TRBJ1-5, is GAGVSQSPSNKVTEKGKDVELRCDPISGHTALYWYRQSLGQGLEFLIYFQGNSAPDKSGLPSDRFSAERTGGSVSTLTIQRTQQEDSAVYLCASSVREYQPQHFGDGTRLSIL.

A note on this clone: Compared with germline, one end of the junction differs, possibly owing to a read error. The chain combines TRBV7-9 with TRBJ2-1; 9 bases line up with TRBD2. The CDR3 extends over 14 amino acids. Germline CDR1 SEHNR, CDR2 FQNEAQ (reference sequence). CDR3 loop: CASRLAGDYNEQFF. The CDR3 DNA follows: TGTGCCAGCAGGTTAGCGGGAGACTACAATGAGCAGTTCTTC.

This clone has a single count. The rearrangement uses TRBV4-1 and TRBJ2-1; possible D gene TRBD1, 6 bases. The CDR3 runs to 16 residues. CDR1 MGHRA and CDR2 YSYEKL come from the germline V gene. Trimming removed 4 bases at V and 4 bases at J, with 17 bases between. The CDR3 DNA follows: TGCGCCAGCAGCCCGCACTGGGGGCCCTTTTACAATGAGCAGTTCTTC. Protein product: CASSPHWGPFYNEQFF.

The V call is TRBV4-1, the J call TRBJ2-1; possibly TRBD1 for D (6 bases). The CDR3 loop spans 19 amino acids. The germline gives CDR1 MGHRA, CDR2 YSYEKL. Trimming left V 1 base short and J 8 bases short, with 27 bases between. CDR3 sequence reads: CASSQVSAWRQDPSDEQFF. The CDR3 bases are TGCGCCAGCAGCCAAGTATCGGCGTGGCGACAGGACCCTTCGGATGAGCAGTTCTTC.

The chain joins TRBV11-2 to TRBJ2-3, with 7 positions matching TRBD1. This CDR3 is 12 amino acids long. V was clipped by 6 bases and J by 9 bases; unmatched bases: 6. Germline lookup yields CDR1 SGHAT and CDR2 FQNNGV. The CDR3 region is CASSSRGRTQYF. CDR3 nucleotides: TGTGCCAGCAGTTCTAGGGGGCGCACGCAGTATTTT.

The DNA of the CDR3 is TGTGCCAGCAGTTACGGAGAGGAAGGTGAAAAACTGTTTTTT. Encoded protein: CASSYGEEGEKLFF. V and J are TRBV6-5 and TRBJ1-4; D gene ambiguous. In germline, CDR1 is MNHEY, CDR2 SVGAGI. V lost 2 bases to trimming and J lost 7 bases, with 11 bases between them. The CDR3 has 14 residues.

The chain's CDR3 is CASSMREGRGTGELFF. CDR3 coding DNA: TGTGCCAGTAGTATGCGGGAGGGCCGGGGAACCGGGGAGCTGTTTTTT. This rearrangement joins TRBV19 to TRBJ2-2; 9 bases agree with TRBD2. Germline V lookup: CDR1 LNHDA, CDR2 SQIVND (reference sequence). The trim removed 3 bases at V and 5 bases at J, leaving 7 bases unmatched. The CDR3 is made up of 16 amino acids.

This clone appeared a single time. DNA of the CDR3: TGTGCCACCGACAGGGGGCCAAGTGAAAAACTGTTTTTT. As protein: CATDRGPSEKLFF. V usage is TRBV2 and J usage is TRBJ1-4; 10 bases fit TRBD1. The V and J ends lost 10 bases and 7 bases, in that order; junction bases with no gene match: 6. This CDR3 region has 13 residues. CDR1 is SNHLY and CDR2 is FYNNEI in the germline V gene.

V gene TRBV12-5 combines with J gene TRBJ1-3, with 8 bases lining up with TRBD1. The J segment lost 0 bases and the V segment lost 8 bases, leaving 9 bases of the junction unmatched. The CDR3 has 16 residues. Germline V CDR1 and CDR2: LGHNT, FRNRAP. CDR3 DNA sequence: TGTGCTAGTCAAAGGGACAGGCTCATCTCTGGAAACACCATATATTTT. Amino acids: CASQRDRLISGNTIYF.

The CDR3 spells CATSRDGGTEKAFF. The DNA of the CDR3 is TGTGCCACCAGCAGAGACGGAGGGACTGAAAAAGCTTTCTTT. This sequence joins TRBV15 and TRBJ1-1, with D perhaps TRBD1 (5 bases). In germline, CDR1 is LNHNV, CDR2 YYDKDF (reference sequence). V lost 0 bases and J lost 9, with 14 bases in between. The CDR3 is made up of 14 amino acids.

This chain links TRBV7-9 with TRBJ2-7; the match to TRBD2 covers 8 bases. This CDR3 is 15 amino acids long. Germline CDR1 and CDR2: SEHNR and FQNEAQ (reference sequence). V lost 4 bases to trimming and J lost 3 bases; unmatched junction nucleotides: 8. The CDR3 region has the DNA TGTGCCAGCAGCTGGGACCGGGGGGGATACTACGAGCAGTACTTC. Protein product: CASSWDRGGYYEQYF.

The chain carries TRBV2 and TRBJ1-1; 8 bases agree with TRBD1. CDR1 and CDR2 (germline): SNHLY, FYNNEI. Germline trimming cut 8 bases from V and 1 base from J; bases unmatched to any gene: 3. This CDR3 is 13 amino acids long. CDR3 sequence (DNA): TGTGCCAGCCAGGGACAGGAGAACACTGAAGCTTTCTTT. Translated: CASQGQENTEAFF.

This rearrangement joins TRBV5-6 to TRBJ2-1, with 8 bases matching TRBD1. With 5 bases clipped from V and 4 bases from J, the junction kept 5 bases outside the gene matches. The CDR3 runs 14 residues. The germline V gene encodes CDR1 SGHDT and CDR2 YYEEEE. In nucleotides, the CDR3 is TGTGCCAGCAGTTCTGGACAGGGATACAATGAGCAGTTCTTC. Protein product: CASSSGQGYNEQFF.

The chain recombines TRBV19 with TRBJ2-1, with TRBD2 matching over 15 bases. CDR1 and CDR2 (germline): LNHDA, SQIVND (reference sequence). The CDR3 is 16 residues long. V was pared by 5 bases and J by 8 bases, with 7 bases of the junction left unmatched. CDR3 sequence reads: CASSLGTSGGLDEQFF. CDR3 DNA sequence: TGTGCCAGTAGTTTAGGGACTAGCGGGGGGCTCGATGAGCAGTTCTTC. Based on the CDR3 plus reference TRBV19 and TRBJ2-1, the full variable domain is DGGITQSPKYLFRKEGQNVTLSCEQNLNHDAMYWYRQDPGQGLRLIYYSQIVNDFQKGDIAEGYSVSREKKESFPLTVTSAQKNPTAFYLCASSLGTSGGLDEQFFGPGTRLTVL.

The rearrangement uses TRBV2 and TRBJ2-7; 7 bases match TRBD1. CDR3 length: 13 amino acids. The V segment lost 9 bases and the J segment 7 bases; nucleotides outside the gene matches: 12. Per the germline V gene, CDR1 is SNHLY and CDR2 is FYNNEI. This CDR3 is CARSRQGLEEQYF. The CDR3 region has the DNA TGTGCCAGAAGCAGACAGGGTTTGGAAGAGCAGTACTTC.